These 11 T cell receptor beta chains originate from one sample sequenced in a study of long-term antiretroviral therapy in people with HIV. At survey level, the immunoSEQ assay was run in its v3.0 version. TCRdb's table, derived via immunoSEQ multiplex PCR, lists solely in-frame clones and lacks some. This table holds tens of thousands of clones, roughly 74% found once. Sequenced material: unsorted PBMCs, taken 3 years after starting antiretroviral therapy. The receptors derive from a man aged 50 to 59 with HIV.

V gene TRBV29-1 combines with J gene TRBJ2-1; no clear D gene. CDR3 length: 13 residues. Germline assignment: CDR1 SQVTM and CDR2 ANQGSEA. V was trimmed by 6 bases and J by 3 bases, leaving 12 bases between them. The CDR3 protein is CSVGEPIYNEQFF. For the CDR3, the DNA is TGCAGCGTAGGCGAGCCCATCTACAATGAGCAGTTCTTC.

In nucleotides, the CDR3 is TGTGCCAGCTCACCGTACGAAGGAGGCTACACCTTC. The encoded protein is CASSPYEGGYTF. The chain uses TRBV18 and TRBJ1-2; D not certain. Per germline, CDR1 KGHSH and CDR2 LQKENI. Deletions cut 3 bases from V and 8 bases from J, with 10 bases between. The CDR3 runs to 12 residues. Supplemented by reference TRBV18 and TRBJ1-2, the full variable domain reads NAGVMQNPRHLVRRRGQEARLRCSPMKGHSHVYWYRQLPEEGLKFMVYLQKENIIDESGMPKERFSAEFPKEGPSILRIQQVVRGDSAAYFCASSPYEGGYTFGSGTRLTVV.

The V gene is TRBV18, the J gene TRBJ1-1; a possible D gene is TRBD1 (6 bases). V lost 6 bases and J 3 bases, leaving 23 bases between the germline ends. The V gene's germline CDR1 is KGHSH and CDR2 LQKENI. This CDR3 is 17 amino acids long. In DNA form, the CDR3 reads TGTGCCAGCTCGTCCTTTCTAACAGGGTCGGGCCACACTGAAGCTTTCTTT. Protein product: CASSSFLTGSGHTEAFF.

The chain recombines TRBV29-1 with TRBJ2-5; D is undetermined. CDR3 length: 14 amino acids. The germline gives CDR1 SQVTM, CDR2 ANQGSEA. The V end lost 5 bases, the J end lost 3 bases, and 16 bases lay between the germline ends. The CDR3 loop is CSVSPGLRKETQYF. CDR3 sequence (DNA): TGCAGCGTTTCCCCGGGCCTCCGCAAAGAGACCCAGTACTTC. The whole variable domain, remainder taken from reference TRBV29-1 and TRBJ2-5, is SAVISQKPSRDICQRGTSLTIQCQVDSQVTMMFWYRQQPGQSLTLIATANQGSEATYESGFVIDKFPISRPNLTFSTLTVSNMSPEDSSIYLCSVSPGLRKETQYFGPGTRLLVL.

The chain couples TRBV5-1 to TRBJ2-1; D perhaps matches TRBD1 (6 bases). Between the trimmed V and J ends, which lost 3 bases and 3 bases, there was a span of 10 bases. The CDR3 is 14 residues long. CDR1 is SGHRS, CDR2 YFSETQ, per germline. CDR3 region: CASSSDSIYNEQFF. As DNA, the CDR3 is TGCGCCAGCAGCTCGGACAGCATCTACAATGAGCAGTTCTTC. The whole variable domain, filled in from reference TRBV5-1 and TRBJ2-1, reads KAGVTQTPRYLIKTRGQQVTLSCSPISGHRSVSWYQQTPGQGLQFLFEYFSETQRNKGNFPGRFSGRQFSNSRSEMNVSTLELGDSALYLCASSSDSIYNEQFFGPGTRLTVL.

This clone has a single count. The rearrangement links TRBV5-1 to TRBJ2-3, with D unclear. Trimming left V 2 bases short and J 2 bases short, with 9 bases between. Germline V lookup: CDR1 SGHRS, CDR2 YFSETQ. This CDR3 is 14 amino acids long. CDR3 coding DNA: TGCGCCAGCAGCTTAATTGGGGTCACAGATACGCAGTATTTT. Protein product: CASSLIGVTDTQYF.

The chain combines TRBV29-1 with TRBJ1-1; D gene unclear. Trimming took 7 bases from V and 1 from J, leaving 10 bases between them. The length of the CDR3 is 12 residues. Germline-derived CDR1 and CDR2 are SQVTM and ANQGSEA. The CDR3 DNA follows: TGCAGCGCCCTGGGAGGGAACACTGAAGCTTTCTTT. This translates into CSALGGNTEAFF.

The chain links TRBV18 to TRBJ1-5; possible D gene TRBD1, 5 bases. CDR1 KGHSH and CDR2 LQKENI come from the germline V gene. Trimming cost V 3 bases and J 9 bases, with 15 bases left between them. The CDR3 totals 14 residues. The CDR3 is CASSPGRAEWPQHF. In DNA form, the CDR3 reads TGTGCCAGCTCACCGGGCAGGGCTGAGTGGCCCCAGCATTTT. Filled out from reference TRBV18 and TRBJ1-5, the complete variable domain reads NAGVMQNPRHLVRRRGQEARLRCSPMKGHSHVYWYRQLPEEGLKFMVYLQKENIIDESGMPKERFSAEFPKEGPSILRIQQVVRGDSAAYFCASSPGRAEWPQHFGDGTRLSIL.

The sample holds a few counts of this clone. The chain joins TRBV27 to TRBJ1-1; D ambiguous. The CDR3 extends over 14 amino acids. CDR1 and CDR2 (germline): MNHEY, SMNVEV (reference sequence). CDR3 nucleotides: TGTGCAAGCTATGACTACCCTCTGAACACTGAAGCTTTCTTT. Protein: CASYDYPLNTEAFF.

The chain employs TRBV19 and TRBJ1-1; TRBD1 aligns across 8 bases. V lost 5 bases and J lost 4; bases outside the gene matches: 3. The CDR3 covers 13 residues. Germline lookup yields CDR1 LNHDA and CDR2 SQIVND (reference sequence). The CDR3 loop is CASSATGGTEAFF. CDR3 bases: TGTGCCAGTAGTGCTACAGGGGGCACTGAAGCTTTCTTT. Supplemented by reference TRBV19 and TRBJ1-1, the full variable domain reads DGGITQSPKYLFRKEGQNVTLSCEQNLNHDAMYWYRQDPGQGLRLIYYSQIVNDFQKGDIAEGYSVSREKKESFPLTVTSAQKNPTAFYLCASSATGGTEAFFGQGTRLTVV.

This rearrangement joins TRBV29-1 to TRBJ2-3, with 8 bases identical to TRBD1. The V segment lost 5 bases and the J segment 1 base; nucleotides outside the gene matches: 8. The CDR3 sequence is 15 residues long. Per germline, CDR1 SQVTM and CDR2 ANQGSEA. CDR3 in amino acids: CSVSSGGGGTDTQYF. The CDR3 DNA is TGCAGCGTTTCCTCAGGGGGCGGTGGCACAGATACGCAGTATTTT.